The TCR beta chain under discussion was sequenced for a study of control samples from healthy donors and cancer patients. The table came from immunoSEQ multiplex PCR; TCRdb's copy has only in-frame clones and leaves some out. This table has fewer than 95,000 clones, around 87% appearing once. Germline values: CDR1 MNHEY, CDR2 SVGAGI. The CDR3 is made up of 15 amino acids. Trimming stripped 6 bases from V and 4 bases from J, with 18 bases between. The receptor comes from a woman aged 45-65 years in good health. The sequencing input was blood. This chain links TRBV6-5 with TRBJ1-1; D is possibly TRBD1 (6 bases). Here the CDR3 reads CASRSDRSGTTEAFF. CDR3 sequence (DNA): TGTGCCAGCAGGTCCGACAGGTCGGGTACCACTGAAGCTTTCTTT.